This entry describes one TCR beta chain. Treatment: oral pan-JAK inhibitor, 5-10 mg twice daily. CD4+ and CD8+ T cells were sorted from PBMCs stained for CD3, CD4 and CD8. These data belong to a study of CD8+ T cells in alopecia areata. After isolation, RNA underwent reverse transcription to generate cDNA as the sequencing template. The assay was immunoSEQ multiplex PCR, and TCRdb's table has in-frame clones only and misses some. This sample has 100,000 to 150,000 clones, with around 60% found just once. The V gene lost 7 bases and the J gene lost 8 bases, with 20 bases spanning the gap. The germline CDR1 and CDR2 sequences are SQVTM and ANQGSEA. The CDR3 sequence is 14 residues long.

The input for sequencing was CD4+ T cells sorted from blood, taken at week 4, from a patient treated with tofacitinib. This TCR derives from a human donor with alopecia areata. The chain employs TRBV29-1 and TRBJ2-2; D may be TRBD1 (6 bases). CDR3 sequence reads: CSALRTASGGELFF. DNA for the CDR3: TGCAGCGCTCTGAGGACAGCCTCCGGGGGGGAGCTGTTTTTT.